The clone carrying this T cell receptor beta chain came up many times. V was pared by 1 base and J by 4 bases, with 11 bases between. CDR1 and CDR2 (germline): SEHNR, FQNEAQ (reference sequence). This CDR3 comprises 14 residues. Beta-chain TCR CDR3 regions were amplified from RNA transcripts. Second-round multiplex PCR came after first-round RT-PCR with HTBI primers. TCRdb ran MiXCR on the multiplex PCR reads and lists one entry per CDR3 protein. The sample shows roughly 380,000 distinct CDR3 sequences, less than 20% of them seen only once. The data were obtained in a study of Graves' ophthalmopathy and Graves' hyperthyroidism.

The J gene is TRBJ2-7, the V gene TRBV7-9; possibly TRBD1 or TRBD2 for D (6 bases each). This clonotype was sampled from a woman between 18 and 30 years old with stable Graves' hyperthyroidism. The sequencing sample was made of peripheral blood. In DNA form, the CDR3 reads TGTGCCAGCAGCTTAGGTAGGGGGAGGTACGAGCAGTACTTC. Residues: CASSLGRGRYEQYF.